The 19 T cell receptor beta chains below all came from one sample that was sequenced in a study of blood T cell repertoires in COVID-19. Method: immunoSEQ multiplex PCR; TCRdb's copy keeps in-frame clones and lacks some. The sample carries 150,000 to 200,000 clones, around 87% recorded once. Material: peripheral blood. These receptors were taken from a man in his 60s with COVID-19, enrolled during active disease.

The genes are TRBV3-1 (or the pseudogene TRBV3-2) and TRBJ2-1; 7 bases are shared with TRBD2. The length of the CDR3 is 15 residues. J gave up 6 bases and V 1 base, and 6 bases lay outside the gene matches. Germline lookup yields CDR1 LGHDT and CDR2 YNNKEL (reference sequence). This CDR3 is CASSQGLAGANEQFF. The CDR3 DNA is TGTGCCAGCAGCCAAGGTTTGGCGGGAGCCAATGAGCAGTTCTTC.

This CDR3 is CASSPGQPTNYGYTF. Here the CDR3 DNA reads TGTGCCAGCTCTCCAGGACAGCCGACTAACTATGGCTACACCTTC. V usage is TRBV18 and J usage is TRBJ1-2; perhaps TRBD1 as D (6 bases). The CDR3 has 15 residues. With 6 bases removed from V and 0 bases from J, the gap between germline ends came to 14 bases. Germline lookup yields CDR1 KGHSH and CDR2 LQKENI.

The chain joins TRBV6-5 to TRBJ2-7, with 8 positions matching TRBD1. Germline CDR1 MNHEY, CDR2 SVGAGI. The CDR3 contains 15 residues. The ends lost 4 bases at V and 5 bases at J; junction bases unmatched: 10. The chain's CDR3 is CASSFVGQGYDEQYF. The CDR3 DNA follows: TGTGCCAGCAGTTTTGTCGGACAGGGCTACGACGAGCAGTACTTC.

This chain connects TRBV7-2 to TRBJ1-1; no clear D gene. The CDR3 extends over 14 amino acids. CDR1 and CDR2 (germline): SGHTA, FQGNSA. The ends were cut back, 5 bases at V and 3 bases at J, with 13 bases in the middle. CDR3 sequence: CASSPVAQYTEAFF. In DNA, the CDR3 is TGTGCCAGCAGCCCAGTGGCCCAATACACTGAAGCTTTCTTT.

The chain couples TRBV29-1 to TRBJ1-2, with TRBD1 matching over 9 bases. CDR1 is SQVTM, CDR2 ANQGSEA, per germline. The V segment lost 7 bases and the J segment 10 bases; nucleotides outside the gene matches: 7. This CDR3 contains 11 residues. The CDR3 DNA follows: TGCAGCGCCCAAAGACAGGGGGACTACACCTTC. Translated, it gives CSAQRQGDYTF.

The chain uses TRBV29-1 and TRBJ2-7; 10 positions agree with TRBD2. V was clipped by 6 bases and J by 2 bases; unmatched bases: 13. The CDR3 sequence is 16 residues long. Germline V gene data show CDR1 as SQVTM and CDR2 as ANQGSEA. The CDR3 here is CSVGISGGPSTYEQYF. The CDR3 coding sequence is TGCAGCGTAGGGATTAGCGGGGGGCCTTCTACCTACGAGCAGTACTTC.

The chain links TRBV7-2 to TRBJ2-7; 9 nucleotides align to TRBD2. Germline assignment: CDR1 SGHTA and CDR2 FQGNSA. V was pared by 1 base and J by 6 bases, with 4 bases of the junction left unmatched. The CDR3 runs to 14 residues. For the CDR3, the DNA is TGTGCCAGCAGCTTAGGGCGGGGGGGCCCCGAGCAGTACTTC. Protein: CASSLGRGGPEQYF.

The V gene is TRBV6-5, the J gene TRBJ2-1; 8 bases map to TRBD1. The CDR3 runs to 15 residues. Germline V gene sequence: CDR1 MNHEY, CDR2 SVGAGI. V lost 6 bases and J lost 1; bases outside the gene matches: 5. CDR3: CASRQRTGSYNEQFF. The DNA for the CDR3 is TGTGCCAGCAGACAAAGGACAGGGTCCTACAATGAGCAGTTCTTC.

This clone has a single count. In DNA form, the CDR3 reads TGTGCCAGCAGTGCTAACCAGGCGGCCGGGGACTATGGCTACACCTTC. Translating it yields CASSANQAAGDYGYTF. The chain uses TRBV6-1 and TRBJ1-2; unclear D gene. The V and J ends lost 4 bases and 3 bases respectively, with 18 bases between them. CDR3 length: 16 amino acids. Germline V lookup: CDR1 MNHNS, CDR2 SASEGT.

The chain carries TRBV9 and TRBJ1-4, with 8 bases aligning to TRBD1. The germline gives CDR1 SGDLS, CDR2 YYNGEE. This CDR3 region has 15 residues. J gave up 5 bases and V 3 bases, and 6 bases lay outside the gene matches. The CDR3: CASSGGQGQNEKLFF. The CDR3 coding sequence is TGTGCCAGCAGCGGTGGACAGGGTCAAAATGAAAAACTGTTTTTT. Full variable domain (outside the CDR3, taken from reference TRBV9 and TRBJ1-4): DSGVTQTPKHLITATGQRVTLRCSPRSGDLSVYWYQQSLDQGLQFLIQYYNGEERAKGNILERFSAQQFPDLHSELNLSSLELGDSALYFCASSGGQGQNEKLFFGSGTQLSVL.

The CDR3 is CASSSSGTGWNEQFF. The CDR3 DNA follows: TGTGCCAGCAGCTCATCCGGGACAGGGTGGAATGAGCAGTTCTTC. The chain recombines TRBV7-2 with TRBJ2-1; 9 bases match TRBD1. From germline, CDR1 is SGHTA and CDR2 FQGNSA. This CDR3 region has 15 residues. The trim removed 4 bases at V and 7 bases at J, leaving 8 bases unmatched.

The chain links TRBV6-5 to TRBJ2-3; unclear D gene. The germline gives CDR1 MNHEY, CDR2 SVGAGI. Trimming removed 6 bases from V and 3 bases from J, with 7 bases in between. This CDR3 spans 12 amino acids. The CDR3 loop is CASSTTTDTQYF. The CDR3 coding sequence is TGTGCCAGCAGCACGACAACAGATACGCAGTATTTT.

DNA for the CDR3: TGTGCCAGCAGCTTAGGAGGTGGGGGCCACTACTATGGCTACACCTTC. Translation: CASSLGGGGHYYGYTF. The J gene is TRBJ1-2, the V gene TRBV11-2, with D possibly matching TRBD1 (6 bases). V lost 1 base and J 3 bases, leaving 15 bases between the germline ends. Germline-derived CDR1 and CDR2 are SGHAT and FQNNGV. The CDR3 runs to 16 residues.

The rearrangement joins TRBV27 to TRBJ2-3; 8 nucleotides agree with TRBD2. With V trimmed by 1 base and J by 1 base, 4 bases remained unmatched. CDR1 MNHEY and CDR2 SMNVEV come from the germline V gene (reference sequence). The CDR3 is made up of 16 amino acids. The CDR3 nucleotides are TGTGCCAGCAGTTTATTTATGACTAGCGGCACAGATACGCAGTATTTT. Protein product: CASSLFMTSGTDTQYF.

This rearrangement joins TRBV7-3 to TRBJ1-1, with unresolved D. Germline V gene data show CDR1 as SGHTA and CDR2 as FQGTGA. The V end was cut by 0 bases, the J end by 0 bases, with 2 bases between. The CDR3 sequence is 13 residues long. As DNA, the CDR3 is TGTGCCAGCAGCTTAACCATGAACACTGAAGCTTTCTTT. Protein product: CASSLTMNTEAFF. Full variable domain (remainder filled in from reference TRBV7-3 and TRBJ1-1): GAGVSQTPSNKVTEKGKYVELRCDPISGHTALYWYRQSLGQGPEFLIYFQGTGAADDSGLPNDRFFAVRPEGSVSTLKIQRTERGDSAVYLCASSLTMNTEAFFGQGTRLTVV.

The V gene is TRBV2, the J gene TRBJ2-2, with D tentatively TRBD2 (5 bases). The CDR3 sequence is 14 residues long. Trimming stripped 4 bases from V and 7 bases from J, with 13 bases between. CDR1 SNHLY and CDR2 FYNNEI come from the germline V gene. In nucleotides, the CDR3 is TGTGCCAGCAGTGTTCGGGGTTCTGGCGGGGAGCTGTTTTTT. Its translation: CASSVRGSGGELFF.

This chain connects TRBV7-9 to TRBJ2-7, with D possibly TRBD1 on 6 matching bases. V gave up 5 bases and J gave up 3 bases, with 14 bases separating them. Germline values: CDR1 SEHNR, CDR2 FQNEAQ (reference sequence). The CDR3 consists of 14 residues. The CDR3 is CASSKTGQIYEQYF. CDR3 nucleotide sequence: TGTGCCAGCAGCAAGACGGGACAAATCTACGAGCAGTACTTC.

The CDR3: CASRAWTGTATNNQFF. Written as DNA, the CDR3 is TGTGCCAGCAGGGCTTGGACAGGCACAGCGACGAACAACCAGTTCTTC. The chain employs TRBV2 and TRBJ2-1; 7 nucleotides match TRBD1. J gave up 13 bases and V 6 bases, and 21 bases lay outside the gene matches. Germline V CDR1 and CDR2: SNHLY, FYNNEI. The CDR3 consists of 16 residues.

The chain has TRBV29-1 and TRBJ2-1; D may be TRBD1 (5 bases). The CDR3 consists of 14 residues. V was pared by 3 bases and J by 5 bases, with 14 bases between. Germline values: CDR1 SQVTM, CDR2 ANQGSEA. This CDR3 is CSVDPTARNNEQFF. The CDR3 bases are TGCAGCGTTGACCCGACAGCGAGAAACAATGAGCAGTTCTTC.